These 6 T cell receptor beta chains were all obtained from the same sample, sequenced in a study of cytomegalovirus exposure and HLA in healthy donors. PCR primers comprised 60 Vbeta and 13 Jbeta primers. Some clones are missing from TCRdb's copy, which holds only in-frame ones; the method was immunoSEQ multiplex PCR. This sample has about 130,000 clones, with under 90% found just once. The sequencing sample was made of PBMCs. The origin of the receptors is a man aged 18 to 29 in good health and CMV-seronegative.

The genes are TRBV19 and TRBJ2-5; D is perhaps TRBD1 (6 bases). This CDR3 region has 14 residues. With 3 bases removed from V and 4 bases from J, the gap between germline ends came to 12 bases. Germline V gene data show CDR1 as LNHDA and CDR2 as SQIVND (reference sequence). CDR3 residues: CASSINRAVETQYF. CDR3 nucleotide sequence: TGTGCCAGTAGTATTAACAGGGCGGTAGAGACCCAGTACTTC.

This rearrangement joins TRBV5-4 to TRBJ1-2; D possibly corresponds to TRBD1 (5 bases). Between the trimmed V and J ends, which lost 2 bases and 6 bases, there was a span of 11 bases. Looked up from germline, CDR1 is SGHNT and CDR2 is YYREEE (reference sequence). The CDR3 has 13 amino acids. CDR3: CASSFDSGHGYTF. The CDR3 DNA reads as TGTGCCAGCAGCTTTGACAGTGGCCATGGCTACACCTTC.

The rearrangement joins TRBV5-1 to TRBJ2-3; tentative D call: TRBD2 (7 bases). Germline CDR1 is SGHRS and CDR2 is YFSETQ. The CDR3 covers 15 residues. The germline V and J ends were trimmed by 0 bases and 7 bases, with 15 bases remaining between them. CDR3 bases: TGCGCCAGCAGCTTGGTGGCGGGGGCGCGGAATACGCAGTATTTT. Protein product: CASSLVAGARNTQYF.

This clone was counted between two and nine times. This chain joins TRBV11-3 and TRBJ2-7; 7 nucleotides match TRBD1. CDR1 SGHNT and CDR2 YENEEA come from the germline V gene. The CDR3 extends over 16 amino acids. The V gene end was trimmed by 2 bases and the J gene end by 5 bases; junction bases not matched to a gene: 12. The chain's CDR3 is CASSLRQGLVSHEQYF. The CDR3 nucleotides are TGTGCCAGCAGCTTACGACAGGGTCTGGTGTCGCACGAGCAGTACTTC.

The CDR3 loop is CAWGRQVWYEQYF. The CDR3 DNA follows: TGTGCCTGGGGTAGACAGGTCTGGTACGAGCAGTACTTC. The genes are TRBV30 and TRBJ2-7; possible D gene TRBD1, 6 bases. Germline V gives CDR1 GTSNPN, CDR2 SVGIG (reference sequence). Trimming pared 5 bases from V and 4 bases from J, leaving 15 bases between. This CDR3 region has 13 residues.

CDR3 coding DNA: TGTGCCAGCAGCTCTAGTGTAGATACGCAGTATTTT. Its protein is CASSSSVDTQYF. The rearrangement joins TRBV11-2 to TRBJ2-3; D ambiguous. CDR1 and CDR2 (germline): SGHAT, FQNNGV. The V gene lost 4 bases and the J gene lost 5 bases, with 7 bases spanning the gap. The CDR3 length is 12 residues.